Sequencing of this T cell receptor (beta chain) was carried out in a study of T cell responses to AZD1222 COVID-19 vaccine. Study-level results: None of the repertoires were sampled until the peak T cell response had passed. There were vaccine-associated CD4 TCRs across spike, dominant at 160-218 and 743-854.

As for this clone: The antigen remains undetermined.

The V and J ends lost 4 bases and 0 bases respectively, with 12 bases between them. This CDR3 comprises 16 residues. CDR1 is MNHNS and CDR2 is SASEGT in the germline V gene. TCRdb's copy holds only in-frame clones and misses some; the assay was immunoSEQ multiplex PCR. The sample includes 150,000 to 160,000 clones, 86% of them seen just once. The J gene is TRBJ1-4, the V gene TRBV6-1, with D hard to call. This TCR was sampled from an adult in good health. The starting material was peripheral blood, obtained on day 0 of MenACWY control vaccination. The chain's CDR3 is CASSVGVLATNEKLFF. CDR3 coding DNA: TGTGCCAGCAGTGTTGGAGTACTTGCAACTAATGAAAAACTGTTTTTT.